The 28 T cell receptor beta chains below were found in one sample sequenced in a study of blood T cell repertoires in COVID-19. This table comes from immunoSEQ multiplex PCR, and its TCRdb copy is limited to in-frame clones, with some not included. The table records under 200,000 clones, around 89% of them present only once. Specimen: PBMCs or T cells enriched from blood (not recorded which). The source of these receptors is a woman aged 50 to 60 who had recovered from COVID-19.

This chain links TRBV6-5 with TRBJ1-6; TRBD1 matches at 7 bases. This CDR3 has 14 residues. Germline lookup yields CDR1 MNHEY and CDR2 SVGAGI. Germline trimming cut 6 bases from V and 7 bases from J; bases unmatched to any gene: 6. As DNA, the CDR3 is TGTGCCAGCAGGAGGGACAGCGGAAATTCACCCCTCCACTTT. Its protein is CASRRDSGNSPLHF.

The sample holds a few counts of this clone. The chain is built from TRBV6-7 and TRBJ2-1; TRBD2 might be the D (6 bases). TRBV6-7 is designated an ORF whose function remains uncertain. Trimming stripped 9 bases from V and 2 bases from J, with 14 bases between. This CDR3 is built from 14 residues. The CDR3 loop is CARAWAGTYNEQFF. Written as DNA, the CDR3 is TGTGCCAGGGCCTGGGCGGGGACCTACAATGAGCAGTTCTTC.

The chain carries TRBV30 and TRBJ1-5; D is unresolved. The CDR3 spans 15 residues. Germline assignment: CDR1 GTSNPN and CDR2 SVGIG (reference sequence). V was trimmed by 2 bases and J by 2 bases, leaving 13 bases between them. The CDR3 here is CAWSKGGRRNQPQHF. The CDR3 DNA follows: TGTGCCTGGAGTAAGGGAGGGAGGCGCAATCAGCCCCAGCATTTT.

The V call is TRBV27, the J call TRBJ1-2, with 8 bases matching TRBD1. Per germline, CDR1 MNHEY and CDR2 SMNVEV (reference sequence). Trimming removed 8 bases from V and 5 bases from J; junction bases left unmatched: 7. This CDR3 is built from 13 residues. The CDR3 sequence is CASGRTGRYGYTF. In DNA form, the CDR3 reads TGTGCCAGCGGAAGGACAGGGCGATATGGCTACACCTTC.

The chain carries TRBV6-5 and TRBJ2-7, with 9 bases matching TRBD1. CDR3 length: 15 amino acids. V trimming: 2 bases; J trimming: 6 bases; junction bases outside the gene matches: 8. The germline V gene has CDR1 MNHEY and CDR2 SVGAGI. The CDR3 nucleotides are TGTGCCAGCAGTTACGGGGGACAGGGTGATATCGAGCAGTACTTC. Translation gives CASSYGGQGDIEQYF.

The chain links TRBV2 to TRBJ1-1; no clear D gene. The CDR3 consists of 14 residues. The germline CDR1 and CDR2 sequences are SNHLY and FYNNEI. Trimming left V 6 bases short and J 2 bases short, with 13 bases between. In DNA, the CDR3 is TGTGCCAGCAGGGGGTTGAGGGAAAACACTGAAGCTTTCTTT. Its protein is CASRGLRENTEAFF.

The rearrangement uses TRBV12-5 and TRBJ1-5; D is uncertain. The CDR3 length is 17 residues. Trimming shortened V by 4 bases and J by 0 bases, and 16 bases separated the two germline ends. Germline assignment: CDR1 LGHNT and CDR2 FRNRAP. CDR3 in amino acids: CASGWSRGGYSNQPQHF. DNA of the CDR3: TGTGCTAGTGGTTGGTCCCGGGGAGGGTATAGCAATCAGCCCCAGCATTTT.

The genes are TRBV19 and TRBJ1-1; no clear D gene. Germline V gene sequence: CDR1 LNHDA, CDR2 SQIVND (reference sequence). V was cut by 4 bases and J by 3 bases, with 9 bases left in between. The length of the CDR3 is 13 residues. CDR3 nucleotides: TGTGCCAGTAGTAGGTCAACGGACACTGAAGCTTTCTTT. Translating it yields CASSRSTDTEAFF.

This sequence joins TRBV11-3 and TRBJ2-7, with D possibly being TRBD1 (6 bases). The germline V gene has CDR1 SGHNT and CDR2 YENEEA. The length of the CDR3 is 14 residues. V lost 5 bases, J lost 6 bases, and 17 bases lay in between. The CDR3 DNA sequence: TGTGCCAGCAGCCCGGTGGGACAACAGTCCGAGCAGTACTTC. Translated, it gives CASSPVGQQSEQYF.

CDR3 residues: CASSLALGGQNEQFF. The CDR3 DNA sequence: TGTGCCAGCAGCTTGGCCCTCGGGGGGCAGAATGAGCAGTTCTTC. The chain carries TRBV5-4 and TRBJ2-1; maybe TRBD2 (7 bases). The CDR3 spans 15 residues. The germline V gene encodes CDR1 SGHNT and CDR2 YYREEE (reference sequence). V was pared by 0 bases and J by 7 bases, with 14 bases between.

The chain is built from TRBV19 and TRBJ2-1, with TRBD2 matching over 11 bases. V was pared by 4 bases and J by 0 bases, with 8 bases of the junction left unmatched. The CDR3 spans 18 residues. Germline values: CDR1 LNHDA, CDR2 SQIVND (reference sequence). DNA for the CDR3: TGTGCCAGTAGTAAGACTAGCGGGACAGGAAGCTCCTACAATGAGCAGTTCTTC. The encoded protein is CASSKTSGTGSSYNEQFF.

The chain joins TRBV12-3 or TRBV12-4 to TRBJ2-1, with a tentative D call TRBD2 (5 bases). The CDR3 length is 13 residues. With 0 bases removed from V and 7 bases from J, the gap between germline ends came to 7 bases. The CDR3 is CASSLATINEQFF. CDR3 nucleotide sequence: TGTGCCAGCAGTTTAGCGACTATTAATGAGCAGTTCTTC.

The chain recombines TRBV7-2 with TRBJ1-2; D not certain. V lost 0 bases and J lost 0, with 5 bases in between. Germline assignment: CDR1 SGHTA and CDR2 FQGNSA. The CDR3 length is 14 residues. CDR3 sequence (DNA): TGTGCCAGCAGCTTAGCGCGGGCTAACTATGGCTACACCTTC. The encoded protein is CASSLARANYGYTF. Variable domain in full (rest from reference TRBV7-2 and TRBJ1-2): GAGVSQSPSNKVTEKGKDVELRCDPISGHTALYWYRQSLGQGLEFLIYFQGNSAPDKSGLPSDRFSAERTGGSVSTLTIQRTQQEDSAVYLCASSLARANYGYTFGSGTRLTVV.

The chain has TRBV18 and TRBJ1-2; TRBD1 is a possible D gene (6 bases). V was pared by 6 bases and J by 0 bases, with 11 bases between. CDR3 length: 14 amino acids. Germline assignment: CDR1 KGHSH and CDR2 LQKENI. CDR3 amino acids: CASSLQGSNYGYTF. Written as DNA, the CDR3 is TGTGCCAGCTCCCTTCAGGGGTCTAACTATGGCTACACCTTC.

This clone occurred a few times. The CDR3 nucleotides are TGCGCCAGCAGCCAACACGGGGTCTACGAGCAGTACTTC. This gives the protein CASSQHGVYEQYF. The chain employs TRBV4-1 and TRBJ2-7, with a possible D match to TRBD2 (5 bases). The CDR3 extends over 13 amino acids. The V end was cut by 2 bases, the J end by 3 bases, with 8 bases between. CDR1 is MGHRA, CDR2 YSYEKL, per germline.

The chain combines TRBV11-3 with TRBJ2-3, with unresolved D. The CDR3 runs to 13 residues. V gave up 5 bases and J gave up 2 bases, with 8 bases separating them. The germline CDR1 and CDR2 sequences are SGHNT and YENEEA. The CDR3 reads CASSLQLTDTQYF. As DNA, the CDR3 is TGTGCCAGCAGCCTACAGCTCACAGATACGCAGTATTTT. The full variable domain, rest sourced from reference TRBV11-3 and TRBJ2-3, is EAGVVQSPRYKIIEKKQPVAFWCNPISGHNTLYWYLQNLGQGPELLIRYENEEAVDDSQLPKDRFSAERLKGVDSTLKIQPAELGDSAVYLCASSLQLTDTQYFGPGTRLTVL.

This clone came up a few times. CDR3 protein: CASSAEAGGTYEQYF. For the CDR3, the DNA is TGTGCCAGCAGTGCGGAAGCGGGGGGAACCTACGAGCAGTACTTC. The chain couples TRBV6-4 to TRBJ2-7; TRBD2 matches 9 bases. V shed 4 bases, J shed 2 bases, and the junction held 6 bases outside the gene matches. Germline V gene data show CDR1 as MRHNA and CDR2 as SNTAGT. This CDR3 is 15 amino acids long.

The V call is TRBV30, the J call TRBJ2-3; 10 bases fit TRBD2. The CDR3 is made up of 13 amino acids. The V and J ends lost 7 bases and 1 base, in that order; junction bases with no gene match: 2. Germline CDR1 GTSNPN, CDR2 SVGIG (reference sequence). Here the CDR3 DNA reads TGTGCCTCCGGGACTAGCGGCACAGATACGCAGTATTTT. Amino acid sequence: CASGTSGTDTQYF.

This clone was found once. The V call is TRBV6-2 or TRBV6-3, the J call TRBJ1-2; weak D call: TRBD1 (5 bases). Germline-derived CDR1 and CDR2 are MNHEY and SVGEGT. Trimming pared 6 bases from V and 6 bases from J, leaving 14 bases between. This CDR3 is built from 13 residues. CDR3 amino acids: CASSQTAGHGYTF. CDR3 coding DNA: TGTGCCAGCAGCCAAACGGCAGGGCATGGCTACACCTTC.

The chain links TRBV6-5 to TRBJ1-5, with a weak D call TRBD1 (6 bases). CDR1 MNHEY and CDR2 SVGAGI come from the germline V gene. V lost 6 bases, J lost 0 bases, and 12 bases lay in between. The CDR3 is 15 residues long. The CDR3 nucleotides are TGTGCCAGCAGAAGAACAGGGAATAGCAATCAGCCCCAGCATTTT. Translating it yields CASRRTGNSNQPQHF.

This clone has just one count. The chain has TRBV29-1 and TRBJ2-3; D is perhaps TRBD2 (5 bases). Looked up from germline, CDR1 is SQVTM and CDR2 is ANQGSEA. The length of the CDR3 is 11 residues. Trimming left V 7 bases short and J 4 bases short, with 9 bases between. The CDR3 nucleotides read TGCAGCGGGGGAGAGGCAGATACGCAGTATTTT. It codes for CSGGEADTQYF.

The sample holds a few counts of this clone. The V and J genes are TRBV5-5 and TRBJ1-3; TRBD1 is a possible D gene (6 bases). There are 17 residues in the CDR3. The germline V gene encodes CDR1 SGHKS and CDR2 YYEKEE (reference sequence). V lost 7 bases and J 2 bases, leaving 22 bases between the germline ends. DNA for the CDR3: TGTGCCAGCTCCCCCAGGGGTAACTCTAATCCTGGAAACACCATATATTTT. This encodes CASSPRGNSNPGNTIYF.

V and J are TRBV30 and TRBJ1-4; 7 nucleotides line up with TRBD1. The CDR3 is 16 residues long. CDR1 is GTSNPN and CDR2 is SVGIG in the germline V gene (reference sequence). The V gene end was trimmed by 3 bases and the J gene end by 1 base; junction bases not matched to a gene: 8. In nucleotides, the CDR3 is TGTGCCTGGAGGGTCAGGGGGGCACGAACTAATGAAAAACTGTTTTTT. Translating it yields CAWRVRGARTNEKLFF. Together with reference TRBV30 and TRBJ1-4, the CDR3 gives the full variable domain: SQTIHQWPATLVQPVGSPLSLECTVEGTSNPNLYWYRQAAGRGLQLLFYSVGIGQISSEVPQNLSASRPQDRQFILSSKKLLLSDSGFYLCAWRVRGARTNEKLFFGSGTQLSVL.

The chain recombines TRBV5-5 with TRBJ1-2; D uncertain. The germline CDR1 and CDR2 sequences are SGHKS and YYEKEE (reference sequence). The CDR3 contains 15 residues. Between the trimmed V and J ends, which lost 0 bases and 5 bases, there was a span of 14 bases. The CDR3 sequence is CASSLEGPPGYGYTF. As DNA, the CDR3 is TGTGCCAGCAGCTTGGAGGGCCCCCCGGGATATGGCTACACCTTC. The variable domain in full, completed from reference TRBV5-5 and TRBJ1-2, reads DAGVTQSPTHLIKTRGQQVTLRCSPISGHKSVSWYQQVLGQGPQFIFQYYEKEERGRGNFPDRFSARQFPNYSSELNVNALLLGDSALYLCASSLEGPPGYGYTFGSGTRLTVV.

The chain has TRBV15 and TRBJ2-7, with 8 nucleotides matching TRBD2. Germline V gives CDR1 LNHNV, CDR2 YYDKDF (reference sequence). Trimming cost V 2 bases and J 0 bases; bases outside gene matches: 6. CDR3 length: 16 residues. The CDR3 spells CATSRRSGGSSYEQYF. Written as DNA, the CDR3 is TGTGCCACCAGCAGACGGAGCGGGGGCAGCTCCTACGAGCAGTACTTC.

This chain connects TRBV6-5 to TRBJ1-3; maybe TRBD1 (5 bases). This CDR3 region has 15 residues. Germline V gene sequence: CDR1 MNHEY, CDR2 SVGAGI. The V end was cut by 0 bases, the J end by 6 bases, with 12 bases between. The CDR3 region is CASSYSATAINTIYF. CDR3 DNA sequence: TGTGCCAGCAGTTACTCTGCGACAGCGATAAACACCATATATTTT.

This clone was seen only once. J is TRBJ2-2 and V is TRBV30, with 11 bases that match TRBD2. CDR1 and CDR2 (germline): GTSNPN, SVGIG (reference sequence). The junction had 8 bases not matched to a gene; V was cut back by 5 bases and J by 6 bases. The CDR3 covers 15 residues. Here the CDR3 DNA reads TGTGCCTGGGGGGCCGGGACTAGCGGATCCGGGGAGCTGTTTTTT. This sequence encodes CAWGAGTSGSGELFF.

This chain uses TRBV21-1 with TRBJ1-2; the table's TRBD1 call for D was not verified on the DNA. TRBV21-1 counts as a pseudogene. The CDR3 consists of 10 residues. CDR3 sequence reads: CASPGTPRGF. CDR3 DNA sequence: TGTGCCAGCCCTGGGACACCGAGGGGCTTC.